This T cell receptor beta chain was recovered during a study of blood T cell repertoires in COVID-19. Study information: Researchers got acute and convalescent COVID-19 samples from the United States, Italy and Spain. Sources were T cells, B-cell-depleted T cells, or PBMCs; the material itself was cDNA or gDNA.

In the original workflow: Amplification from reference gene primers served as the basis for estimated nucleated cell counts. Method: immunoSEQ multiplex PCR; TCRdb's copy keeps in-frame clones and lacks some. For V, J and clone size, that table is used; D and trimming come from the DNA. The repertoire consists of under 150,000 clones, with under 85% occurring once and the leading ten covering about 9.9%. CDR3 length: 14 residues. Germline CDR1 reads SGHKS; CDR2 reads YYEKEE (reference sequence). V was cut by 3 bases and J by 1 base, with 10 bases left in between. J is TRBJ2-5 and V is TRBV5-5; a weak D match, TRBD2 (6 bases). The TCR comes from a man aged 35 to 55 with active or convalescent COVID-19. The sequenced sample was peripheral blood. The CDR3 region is CASSSGLTQETQYF. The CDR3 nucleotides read TGTGCCAGCAGCTCGGGACTCACCCAAGAGACCCAGTACTTC.